This T cell receptor (beta chain) was sequenced for a study of T cells in Graves' hyperthyroidism and ophthalmopathy. Regarding the study as a whole: Blood shared most expanded thyroid clonotypes above 0.001.

For Graves' hyperthyroidism to be stable, ophthalmopathy could not progress within 18 months. On the basis of clinical symptoms, serum thyroxine and TRAb, thyroid ultrasound and orbital computed tomography, diagnoses were made. Trimming shortened V by 1 base and J by 0 bases, and 13 bases separated the two germline ends. The CDR3 is made up of 17 amino acids. The V gene's germline CDR1 is LGHNT and CDR2 FRNRAP. TCR beta CDR3 regions were amplified from RNA. Carried out on the TCR CDR3, a first-round RT-PCR used the HTBI primer set. TCRdb re-called the multiplex PCR reads through MiXCR, storing one row per CDR3 protein. The sample contains about 360,000 distinct CDR3 sequences, around 25% of which appear only once. This clonotype was observed a few times. What it binds is unknown.

This sequence joins TRBV12-5 and TRBJ2-1; a weak D match, TRBD1 (6 bases). This receptor was taken from a man aged 45-65 years with Graves' hyperthyroidism. The material sequenced was blood. The CDR3 loop reads CASGLATGPSSYNEQFF. Here the CDR3 DNA reads TGTGCTAGTGGTTTGGCCACAGGGCCGAGCTCCTACAATGAGCAGTTCTTC.